What follows are 8 T cell receptor beta chains derived from one specimen sequenced in a study of cytomegalovirus exposure and HLA in healthy donors. Use of 60 Vbeta and 13 Jbeta primers characterized the PCR. Clones were read by immunoSEQ multiplex PCR, and TCRdb kept only the in-frame ones, dropping some. Here the sample table reports around 84,000 clones. The source material was PBMCs. The receptors were sampled from a young man in good health and CMV-seronegative.

The chain couples TRBV25-1 to TRBJ1-3, with D perhaps matching TRBD1 (5 bases). From germline, CDR1 is MGHDK and CDR2 SYGVNS. This CDR3 is built from 17 residues. Trimming removed 5 bases from V and 2 bases from J, with 19 bases in between. The CDR3 coding sequence is TGTGCCAGCAGTCCTCAATCGGGAGGGGCCACTGGAAACACCATATATTTT. Its translation is CASSPQSGGATGNTIYF.

The V and J genes are TRBV9 and TRBJ2-7; 9 bases match TRBD1. The CDR3 loop spans 14 amino acids. Looked up from germline, CDR1 is SGDLS and CDR2 is YYNGEE. The V gene end was trimmed by 0 bases and the J gene end by 2 bases; junction bases not matched to a gene: 0. CDR3 sequence reads: CASSVGTGAYEQYF. Written as DNA, the CDR3 is TGTGCCAGCAGCGTAGGGACAGGGGCCTACGAGCAGTACTTC.

V gene TRBV4-3 combines with J gene TRBJ2-7, with TRBD1 as a possible D gene (5 bases). V was cut by 2 bases and J by 3 bases, with 8 bases left in between. The V gene's germline CDR1 is LGHNA and CDR2 YSLEER. There are 13 residues in the CDR3. For the CDR3, the DNA is TGCGCCAGCAGCCAAAATAGGGGCTACGAGCAGTACTTC. It encodes CASSQNRGYEQYF.

The rearrangement joins TRBV7-2 to TRBJ2-7; tentative D call: TRBD1 (6 bases). V lost 4 bases to trimming and J lost 3 bases, with 16 bases between them. CDR1 SGHTA and CDR2 FQGNSA come from the germline V gene. There are 15 residues in the CDR3. The CDR3 sequence is CASSSQQGYGYEQYF. CDR3 nucleotides: TGTGCCAGCAGCTCTCAGCAGGGGTACGGCTACGAGCAGTACTTC. The variable domain in full, with the rest retrieved from reference TRBV7-2 and TRBJ2-7, is GAGVSQSPSNKVTEKGKDVELRCDPISGHTALYWYRQSLGQGLEFLIYFQGNSAPDKSGLPSDRFSAERTGGSVSTLTIQRTQQEDSAVYLCASSSQQGYGYEQYFGPGTRLTVT.

The chain recombines TRBV5-1 with TRBJ2-2; D might be TRBD1 (6 bases). This CDR3 spans 15 amino acids. V was trimmed by 0 bases and J by 3 bases, leaving 9 bases between them. The germline V gene has CDR1 SGHRS and CDR2 YFSETQ. CDR3 nucleotides: TGCGCCAGCAGCTTGGTGTACAGGGACACCGGGGAGCTGTTTTTT. It codes for CASSLVYRDTGELFF.

This chain uses TRBV5-6 with TRBJ2-7; no clear D. Germline assignment: CDR1 SGHDT and CDR2 YYEEEE. The CDR3 has 11 residues. V was cut by 4 bases and J by 2 bases, with 4 bases left in between. CDR3 bases: TGTGCCAGCAGCCATGCCTACGAGCAGTACTTC. Its translation is CASSHAYEQYF.

Worth noting for this clone: At one boundary the junction diverges from the germline segment, which might be a read error. The chain couples TRBV4-3 to TRBJ2-3; 7 bases map to TRBD1. CDR1 is LGHNA and CDR2 is YSLEER in the germline V gene. This CDR3 contains 16 residues. The CDR3 DNA follows: TGCGCCAGCAGCAAAGATAGGACAGGTGGCGCAGATACGCAGTATTTT. The encoded protein is CASSKDRTGGADTQYF.

Considering frequency, this clone is medium-sized (0.01 to 0.1%). The V gene is TRBV6-4, the J gene TRBJ2-2; D is perhaps TRBD2 (5 bases). The CDR3 is 14 amino acids. Germline lookup yields CDR1 MRHNA and CDR2 SNTAGT. Trimming pared 0 bases from V and 6 bases from J, leaving 8 bases between. In DNA, the CDR3 is TGTGCCAGCAGTGACTCCGAGGAGGCCGGGGAGCTGTTTTTT. It specifies CASSDSEEAGELFF.